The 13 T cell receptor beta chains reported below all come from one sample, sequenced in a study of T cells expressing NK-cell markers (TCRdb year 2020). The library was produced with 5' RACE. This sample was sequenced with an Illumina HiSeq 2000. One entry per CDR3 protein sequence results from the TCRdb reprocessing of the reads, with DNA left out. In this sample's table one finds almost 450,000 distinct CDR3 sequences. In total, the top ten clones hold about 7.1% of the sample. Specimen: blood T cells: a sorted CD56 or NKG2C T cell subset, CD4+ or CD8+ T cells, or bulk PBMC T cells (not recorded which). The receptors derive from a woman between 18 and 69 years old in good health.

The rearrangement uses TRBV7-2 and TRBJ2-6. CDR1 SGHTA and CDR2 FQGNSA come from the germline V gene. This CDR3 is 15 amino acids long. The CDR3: CASSLVISGANVLTF.

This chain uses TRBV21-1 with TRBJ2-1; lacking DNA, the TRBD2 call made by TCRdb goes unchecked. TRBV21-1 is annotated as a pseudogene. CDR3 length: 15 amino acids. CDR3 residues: CASSKALAGVIEQFF.

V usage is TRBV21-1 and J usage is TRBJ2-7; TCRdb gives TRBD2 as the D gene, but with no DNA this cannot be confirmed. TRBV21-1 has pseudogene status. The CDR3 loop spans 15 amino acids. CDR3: CASSKRLAGRDEQYF.

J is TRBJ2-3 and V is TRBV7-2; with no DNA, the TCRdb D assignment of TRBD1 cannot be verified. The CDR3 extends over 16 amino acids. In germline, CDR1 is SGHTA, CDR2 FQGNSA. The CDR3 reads CASSLATSGGTGTQYF.

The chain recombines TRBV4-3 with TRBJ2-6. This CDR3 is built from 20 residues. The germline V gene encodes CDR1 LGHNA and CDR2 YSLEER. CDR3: CASSQDDLWGQSSGANVLTF.

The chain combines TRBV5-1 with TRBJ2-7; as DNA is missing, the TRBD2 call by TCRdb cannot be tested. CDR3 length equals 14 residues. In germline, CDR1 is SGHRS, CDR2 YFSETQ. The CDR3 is CASSWTGLAGEQYF.

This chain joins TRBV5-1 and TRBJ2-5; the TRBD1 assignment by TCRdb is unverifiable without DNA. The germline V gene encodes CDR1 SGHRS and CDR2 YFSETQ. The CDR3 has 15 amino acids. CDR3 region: CASSLVVTPVKTQYF.

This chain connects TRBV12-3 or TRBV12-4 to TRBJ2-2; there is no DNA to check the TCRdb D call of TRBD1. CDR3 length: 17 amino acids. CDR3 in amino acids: CASSFHAGTLNTGELFF.

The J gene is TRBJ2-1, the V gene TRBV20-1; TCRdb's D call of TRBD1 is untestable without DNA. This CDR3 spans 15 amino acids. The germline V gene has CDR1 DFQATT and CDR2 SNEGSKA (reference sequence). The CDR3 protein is CSARLGGGAYNEQFF.

CDR3 protein: CATSDSLATGEDTQYF. This sequence joins TRBV24-1 and TRBJ2-3; TCRdb returns TRBD1, unconfirmable since there is no DNA. This CDR3 comprises 16 residues. Germline-derived CDR1 and CDR2 are KGHDR and SFDVKD.

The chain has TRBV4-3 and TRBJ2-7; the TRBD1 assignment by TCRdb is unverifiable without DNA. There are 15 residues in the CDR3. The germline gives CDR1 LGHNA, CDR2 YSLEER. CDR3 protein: CASSQEDSTYYEQYF.

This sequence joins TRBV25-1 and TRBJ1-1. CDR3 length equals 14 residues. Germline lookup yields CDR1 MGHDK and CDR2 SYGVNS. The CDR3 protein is CASSDTGGNTEAFF.

The CDR3 sequence is CASSRDQAYNSPLHF. The rearrangement joins TRBV5-1 to TRBJ1-6. Per the germline V gene, CDR1 is SGHRS and CDR2 is YFSETQ. The CDR3 runs 15 residues.